This T cell receptor beta chain was captured by sequencing in a study of vaccination effects on CD4 cells after COVID-19. Study-wide results and limits: In the late period after vaccination, infection- and vaccine-induced clones contracted markedly.

CDR1 is GTSNPN and CDR2 is SVGIG in the germline V gene (reference sequence). CDR3 length equals 11 residues. With 4 bases removed from V and 2 bases from J, the gap between germline ends came to 5 bases. A word on this clone: Its antigen remains unidentified.

The protocol was immunoSEQ multiplex PCR, while the TCRdb copy is restricted to in-frame clones and leaves out a portion. The table shows 25,000 to 30,000 clones, with roughly four fifths occurring only once. Antigen-specific CD4+ T cells expanded by the ViraFEST assay with viral peptide pools were then sequenced. Isolating CD4+ T cells followed approximately 11 days of culture. BNT162b2 vaccine or mRNA-1273 vaccine was given to participants in two doses. Vaccinated recipients, who were negative for nucleocapsid antibodies, had no history of SARS-CoV-2 infection. Culturing of some 1.8 million PBMC per well took place with roughly 10 IU/ml IL-2 and around 10 ug/ml peptides. A half-medium replacement with IL-2 medium was carried out on days 3 and 7.

This sequence was found in a human donor who received a COVID-19 vaccine. This sequence joins TRBV30 and TRBJ1-2, with D unclear. This specimen was CD4+ T cells from PBMCs cultured with HCoV-229E spike peptides, taken after COVID-19 vaccination. In DNA form, the CDR3 reads TGTGCCTGGACTGACAACTATGGCTACACCTTC. It encodes CAWTDNYGYTF.